This T cell receptor (beta chain) is from a study of T cells in Graves' hyperthyroidism and ophthalmopathy. From RNA transcripts, TCR beta CDR3 regions were amplified. HTBI primers were used for first-round RT-PCR of the TCR CDR3. Using its own MiXCR run on the multiplex PCR reads, TCRdb lists one record per CDR3 protein. Of 500,000 to 750,000 distinct CDR3 sequences in the sample, about 45% are singletons; the top ten hold about 8%. Germline-derived CDR1 and CDR2 are PRHDT and FYEKMQ (reference sequence). This CDR3 region has 14 residues. The V gene lost 6 bases and the J gene lost 4 bases, with 14 bases spanning the gap.

The material sequenced was peripheral blood or thyroid tissue (not recorded which). This chain uses TRBV13 with TRBJ2-3; a possible D gene is TRBD2 (6 bases). The source is a young woman with Graves' hyperthyroidism. CDR3 region: CASSDPGLPDTQYF. CDR3 DNA: TGTGCCAGCAGTGACCCGGGACTGCCAGATACGCAGTATTTT.